Listed below are T cell receptor beta chains from one sample, sequenced in a study of blood T cell repertoires in COVID-19. Clones were read by immunoSEQ multiplex PCR, and TCRdb kept only the in-frame ones, dropping some. The table includes around 100,000 clones, almost 90% detected once. Sequencing was performed on peripheral blood. The receptors were gathered from a human donor in a cohort sampled during active COVID-19. Each CDR3 is given with its conserved first and last residue. The D gene is left open where the match is weak. A row's size may be missing; if present it is once, few, many or a size class.

abundance: .; v_gene: TRBV27; j_gene: TRBJ2-3; d_gene: TRBD2; CDR3nt: TGTGCCAGCAGAACTAGCGGGAATCTATATACGCAGTATTTT; CDR3aa: CASRTSGNLYTQYF
abundance: .; v_gene: TRBV19; j_gene: TRBJ2-1; d_gene: .; CDR3nt: TGTGCCAGTAGCTCGGCGGGATCTAATGAGCAGTTCTTC; CDR3aa: CASSSAGSNEQFF
abundance: .; v_gene: TRBV24-1; j_gene: TRBJ1-1; d_gene: .; CDR3nt: TGTGCCACCAGTGATTTGAGGGGTGAAGCTTTCTTT; CDR3aa: CATSDLRGEAFF
abundance: .; v_gene: TRBV30; j_gene: TRBJ2-2; d_gene: .; CDR3nt: TGTGCCTGGAGGCCGAAGGACAGAGCTCGCGGGGAGCTGTTTTTT; CDR3aa: CAWRPKDRARGELFF
abundance: .; v_gene: TRBV19; j_gene: TRBJ1-2; d_gene: TRBD1; CDR3nt: TGTGCCAGTCGCAGGGGGGATGGCTACACCTTC; CDR3aa: CASRRGDGYTF
abundance: .; v_gene: TRBV28; j_gene: TRBJ2-7; d_gene: .; CDR3nt: TGTGCCAGCAGTTTGGCTGCCCCTCCCGAGCAGTACTTC; CDR3aa: CASSLAAPPEQYF
abundance: .; v_gene: TRBV20-1; j_gene: TRBJ2-3; d_gene: .; CDR3nt: TGCAGTGCTACCTTAGAACATACGCAGTATTTT; CDR3aa: CSATLEHTQYF
abundance: once; v_gene: TRBV7-8; j_gene: TRBJ2-5; d_gene: .; CDR3nt: TGTGCCAGCAGCTTTACCGGGTTGGAGACCCAGTACTTC; CDR3aa: CASSFTGLETQYF
abundance: .; v_gene: TRBV28; j_gene: TRBJ2-7; d_gene: .; CDR3nt: TGTGCCAGCACCCCTTCAGGGATAGGTCCCTACGAGCAGTACTTC; CDR3aa: CASTPSGIGPYEQYF
abundance: .; v_gene: TRBV6-4; j_gene: TRBJ2-2; d_gene: TRBD1; CDR3nt: TGTGCCAGCAGTGGGGGACAGGGCACCGGGGAGCTGTTTTTT; CDR3aa: CASSGGQGTGELFF
abundance: .; v_gene: TRBV5-1; j_gene: TRBJ1-5; d_gene: .; CDR3nt: TGCGCCAGCAGCTTGGGTTCTAGCAGTAGCAATCAGCCCCAGCATTTT; CDR3aa: CASSLGSSSSNQPQHF
abundance: once; v_gene: TRBV7-8; j_gene: TRBJ2-7; d_gene: .; CDR3nt: TGTGCCAGCAGCTTAACAGCATACGAGCAGTACTTC; CDR3aa: CASSLTAYEQYF
abundance: .; v_gene: TRBV28; j_gene: TRBJ1-1; d_gene: .; CDR3nt: TGTGCCAGCAGTCCGGGGGTGATGAACACTGAAGCTTTCTTT; CDR3aa: CASSPGVMNTEAFF
abundance: .; v_gene: TRBV12-5; j_gene: TRBJ2-5; d_gene: TRBD2; CDR3nt: TGTGCTAGTGGTTTGGTACGGGACGGATCACCGGGACTAACCTCACAAGAGACCCAGTACTTC; CDR3aa: CASGLVRDGSPGLTSQETQYF
abundance: .; v_gene: TRBV21-1; j_gene: TRBJ2-3; d_gene: .; CDR3nt: TGTGCCAGCAGCCAGGGACTAGCGGGAGCTATTCTTTTCACAGATACGCAGTATTTT; CDR3aa: CASSQGLAGAILFTDTQYF
abundance: medium-sized; v_gene: TRBV10-3; j_gene: TRBJ2-1; d_gene: .; CDR3nt: TGTGCCATCAGTGCGGGGAATGAGCAGTTCTTC; CDR3aa: CAISAGNEQFF
abundance: once; v_gene: TRBV29-1; j_gene: TRBJ2-7; d_gene: TRBD2; CDR3nt: TGCAGCGTTGTCCTAGCGGACTCCTACGAGCAGTACTTC; CDR3aa: CSVVLADSYEQYF
abundance: .; v_gene: TRBV4-1; j_gene: TRBJ2-7; d_gene: .; CDR3nt: TGCGCCAGCAGCCAGAAATCCCCCGGGGGCGAGCAGTACTTC; CDR3aa: CASSQKSPGGEQYF
abundance: .; v_gene: TRBV6-2/TRBV6-3; j_gene: TRBJ2-3; d_gene: TRBD1; CDR3nt: TGTGCCAGCAGTGCCGACAGGGTTGATACGCAGTATTTT; CDR3aa: CASSADRVDTQYF
abundance: .; v_gene: TRBV24-1; j_gene: TRBJ2-1; d_gene: TRBD1; CDR3nt: TGTGCCACCAGTGAAGTGGGACAGGGGGACTACAATGAGCAGTTCTTC; CDR3aa: CATSEVGQGDYNEQFF
abundance: few; v_gene: TRBV7-9; j_gene: TRBJ1-2; d_gene: .; CDR3nt: TGTGCCAGCAGCCCCCGGTCAGGGGTAGCTAACTATGGCTACACCTTC; CDR3aa: CASSPRSGVANYGYTF
abundance: .; v_gene: TRBV9; j_gene: TRBJ2-1; d_gene: .; CDR3nt: TGTGCCAGCAGCGTAGTACAGAGCTCCTACAATGAGCAGTTCTTC; CDR3aa: CASSVVQSSYNEQFF
abundance: .; v_gene: TRBV7-8; j_gene: TRBJ1-4; d_gene: TRBD1; CDR3nt: TGTGCCAGCAGTTTTCGGACAGGGAGTGAAAAACTGTTTTTT; CDR3aa: CASSFRTGSEKLFF
abundance: .; v_gene: TRBV9; j_gene: TRBJ1-2; d_gene: .; CDR3nt: TGTGCCAGCAGCGCCTTGGGGGGGTCAGGATATGGCTACACCTTC; CDR3aa: CASSALGGSGYGYTF
abundance: .; v_gene: TRBV7-9; j_gene: TRBJ1-6; d_gene: .; CDR3nt: TGTGCCAGCAGCTTAGTAAATTCACCCCTCCACTTT; CDR3aa: CASSLVNSPLHF
abundance: once; v_gene: TRBV6-5; j_gene: TRBJ1-3; d_gene: TRBD1; CDR3nt: TGTGCCAGCAGCGGGACAGGCCTCTCTGGAAACACCATATATTTT; CDR3aa: CASSGTGLSGNTIYF
abundance: .; v_gene: TRBV5-6; j_gene: TRBJ1-5; d_gene: .; CDR3nt: TGTGCCAGCAGCTTGGGGGGACGGGGGAATCAGCCCCAGCATTTT; CDR3aa: CASSLGGRGNQPQHF
abundance: .; v_gene: TRBV11-2; j_gene: TRBJ1-1; d_gene: .; CDR3nt: TGTGCCAGCAGCTTAGGGACTGCGAACACTGAAGCTTTCTTT; CDR3aa: CASSLGTANTEAFF
abundance: .; v_gene: TRBV27; j_gene: TRBJ2-7; d_gene: TRBD1; CDR3nt: TGTGCCAGCAGTGTTAGTACCGGGACAGGGGGCCCCAACGGCGGGAGAAGGCGTGAGCAGTACTTC; CDR3aa: CASSVSTGTGGPNGGRRREQYF
abundance: .; v_gene: TRBV5-1; j_gene: TRBJ2-7; d_gene: TRBD2; CDR3nt: TGCGCCAGCAGCAGGAGTAACCTAGCGGGAGGGTATTACGAGCAGTACTTC; CDR3aa: CASSRSNLAGGYYEQYF
abundance: once; v_gene: TRBV7-3; j_gene: TRBJ2-1; d_gene: .; CDR3nt: TGTGCCAGCAGCTTAAGCGGGGCCTACAATGAGCAGTTCTTC; CDR3aa: CASSLSGAYNEQFF
abundance: .; v_gene: TRBV13; j_gene: TRBJ2-5; d_gene: .; CDR3nt: TGTGCCAGCAGCTGGGGGGACAGACTTTTTGAGACCCAGTACTTC; CDR3aa: CASSWGDRLFETQYF
abundance: .; v_gene: TRBV6-5; j_gene: TRBJ1-1; d_gene: .; CDR3nt: TGTGCCAGCAGTTACTCAGGGGGAACTGAAGCTTTCTTT; CDR3aa: CASSYSGGTEAFF
abundance: .; v_gene: TRBV18; j_gene: TRBJ2-2; d_gene: .; CDR3nt: TGTGCCAGCTCACAAGAACAAAACGCGAACACCGGGGAGCTGTTTTTT; CDR3aa: CASSQEQNANTGELFF